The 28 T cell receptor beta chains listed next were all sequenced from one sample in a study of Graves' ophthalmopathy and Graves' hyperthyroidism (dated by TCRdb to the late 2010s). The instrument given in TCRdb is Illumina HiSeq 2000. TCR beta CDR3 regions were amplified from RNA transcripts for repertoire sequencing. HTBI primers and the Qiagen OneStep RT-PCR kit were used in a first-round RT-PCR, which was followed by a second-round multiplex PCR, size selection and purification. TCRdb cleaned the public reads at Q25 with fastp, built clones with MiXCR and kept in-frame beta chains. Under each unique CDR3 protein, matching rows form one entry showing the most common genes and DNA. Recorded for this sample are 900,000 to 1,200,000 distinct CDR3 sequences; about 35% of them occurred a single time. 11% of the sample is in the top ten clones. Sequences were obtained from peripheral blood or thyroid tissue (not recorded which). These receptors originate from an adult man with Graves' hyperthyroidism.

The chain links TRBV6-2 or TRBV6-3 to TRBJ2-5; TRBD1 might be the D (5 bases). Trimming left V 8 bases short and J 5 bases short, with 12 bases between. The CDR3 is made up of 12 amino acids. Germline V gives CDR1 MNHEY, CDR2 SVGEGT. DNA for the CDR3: TGTGCCAGCCAAACAGGAGATGAGACCCAGTACTTC. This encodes CASQTGDETQYF.

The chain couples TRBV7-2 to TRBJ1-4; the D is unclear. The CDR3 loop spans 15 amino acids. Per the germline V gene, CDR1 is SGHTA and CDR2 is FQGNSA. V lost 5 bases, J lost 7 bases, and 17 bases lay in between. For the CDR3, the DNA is TGTGCCAGCAGCCCCCAGCGGGCAGGAGGTGAAAAACTGTTTTTT. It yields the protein CASSPQRAGGEKLFF.

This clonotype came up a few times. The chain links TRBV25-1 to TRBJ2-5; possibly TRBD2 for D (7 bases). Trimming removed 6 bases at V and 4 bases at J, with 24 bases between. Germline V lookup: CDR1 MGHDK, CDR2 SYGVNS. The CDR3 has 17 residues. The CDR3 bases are TGTGCCAGCAGCGAGTTGTGGGGGGGCGCCCTCCGAGAGACCCAGTACTTC. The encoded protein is CASSELWGGALRETQYF.

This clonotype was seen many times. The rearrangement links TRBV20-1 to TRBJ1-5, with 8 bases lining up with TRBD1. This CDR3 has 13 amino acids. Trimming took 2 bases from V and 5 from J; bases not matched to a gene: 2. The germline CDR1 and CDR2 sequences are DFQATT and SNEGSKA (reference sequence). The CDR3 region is CSARQGAYQPQHF. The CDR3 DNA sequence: TGCAGTGCTAGACAGGGGGCCTATCAGCCCCAGCATTTT.

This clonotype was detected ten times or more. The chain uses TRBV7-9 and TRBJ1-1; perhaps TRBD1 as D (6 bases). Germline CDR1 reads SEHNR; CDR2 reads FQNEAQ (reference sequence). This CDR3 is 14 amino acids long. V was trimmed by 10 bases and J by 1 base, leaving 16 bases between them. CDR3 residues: CAIVRQDKNTEAFF. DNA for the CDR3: TGTGCCATCGTAAGACAGGATAAGAACACTGAAGCTTTCTTT.

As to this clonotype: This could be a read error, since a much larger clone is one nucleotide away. CDR3 sequence (DNA): TGTGCCAGCAGCTTAGTTGTCGGAGCGGGCGATAATTCACCCGTCCACTTT. It encodes CASSLVVGAGDNSPVHF. The rearrangement joins TRBV7-9 to TRBJ1-6; D remains unclear. The CDR3 runs 17 residues. Germline V CDR1 and CDR2: SEHNR, FQNEAQ (reference sequence). Drawing the rest from reference TRBV7-9 and TRBJ1-6, the complete variable domain is DTGVSQNPRHKITKRGQNVTFRCDPISEHNRLYWYRQTLGQGPEFLTYFQNEAQLEKSRLLSDRFSAERPKGSFSTLEIQRTEQGDSAMYLCASSLVVGAGDNSPVHFGNGTRLTVT.

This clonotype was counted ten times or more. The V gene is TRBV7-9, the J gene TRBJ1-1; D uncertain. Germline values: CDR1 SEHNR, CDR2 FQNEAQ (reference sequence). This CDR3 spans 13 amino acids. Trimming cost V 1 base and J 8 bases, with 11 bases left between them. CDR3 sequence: CASSLGSAGEAFF. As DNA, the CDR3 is TGTGCCAGCAGCTTAGGTAGTGCGGGGGAAGCTTTCTTT.

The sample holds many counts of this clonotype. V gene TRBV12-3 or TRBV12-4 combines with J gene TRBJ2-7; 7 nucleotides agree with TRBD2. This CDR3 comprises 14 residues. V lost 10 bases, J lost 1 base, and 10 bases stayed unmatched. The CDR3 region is CATASGGSSYEQYF. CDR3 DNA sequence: TGTGCCACTGCGTCGGGAGGATCATCCTACGAGCAGTACTTC.

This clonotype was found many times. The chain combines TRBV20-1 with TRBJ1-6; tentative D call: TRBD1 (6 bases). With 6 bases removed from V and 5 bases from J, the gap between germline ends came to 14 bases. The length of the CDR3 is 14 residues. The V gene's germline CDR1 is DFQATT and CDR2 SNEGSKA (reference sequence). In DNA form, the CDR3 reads TGCAGTGCCCGACAGGCGGTGGATAATTCACCCCTCCACTTT. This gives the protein CSARQAVDNSPLHF.

The CDR3 here is CASSFGTGDNEQYF. DNA of the CDR3: TGCGCCAGCAGCTTTGGTACAGGGGATAACGAGCAGTACTTC. The chain uses TRBV5-1 and TRBJ2-7; 7 nucleotides match TRBD1. This CDR3 has 14 residues. CDR1 and CDR2 (germline): SGHRS, YFSETQ. Trimming took 2 bases from V and 5 from J; bases not matched to a gene: 7. Based on the CDR3 plus reference TRBV5-1 and TRBJ2-7, the full variable domain is KAGVTQTPRYLIKTRGQQVTLSCSPISGHRSVSWYQQTPGQGLQFLFEYFSETQRNKGNFPGRFSGRQFSNSRSEMNVSTLELGDSALYLCASSFGTGDNEQYFGPGTRLTVT.

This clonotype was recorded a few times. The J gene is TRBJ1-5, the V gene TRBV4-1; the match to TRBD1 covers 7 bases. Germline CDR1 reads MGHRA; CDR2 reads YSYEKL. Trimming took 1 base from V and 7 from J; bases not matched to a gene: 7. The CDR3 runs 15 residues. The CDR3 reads CASSQVSTGWQPQHF. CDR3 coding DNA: TGCGCCAGCAGCCAAGTTTCGACAGGGTGGCAGCCCCAGCATTTT.

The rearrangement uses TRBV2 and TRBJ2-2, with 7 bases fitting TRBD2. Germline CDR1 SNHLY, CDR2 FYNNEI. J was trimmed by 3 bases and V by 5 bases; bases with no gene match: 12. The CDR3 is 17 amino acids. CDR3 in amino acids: CASSYSMWEGDTGELFF. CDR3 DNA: TGTGCCAGCAGTTACTCGATGTGGGAGGGCGACACCGGGGAGCTGTTTTTT. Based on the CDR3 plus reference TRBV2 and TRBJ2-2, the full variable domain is EPEVTQTPSHQVTQMGQEVILRCVPISNHLYFYWYRQILGQKVEFLVSFYNNEISEKSEIFDDQFSVERPDGSNFTLKIRSTKLEDSAMYFCASSYSMWEGDTGELFFGEGSRLTVL.

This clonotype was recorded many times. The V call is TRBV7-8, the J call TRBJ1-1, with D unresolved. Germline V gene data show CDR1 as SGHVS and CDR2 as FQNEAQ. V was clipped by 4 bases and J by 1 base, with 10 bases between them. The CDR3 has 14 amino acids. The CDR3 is CASSSLYRNTEAFF. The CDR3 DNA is TGTGCCAGCAGCTCCCTCTACCGGAACACTGAAGCTTTCTTT.

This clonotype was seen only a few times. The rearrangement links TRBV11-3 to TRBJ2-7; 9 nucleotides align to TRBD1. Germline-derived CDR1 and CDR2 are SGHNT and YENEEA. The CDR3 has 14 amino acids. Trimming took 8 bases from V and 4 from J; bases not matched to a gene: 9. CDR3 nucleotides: TGTGCCAGCGGTGCCGGGACAGGGCGTTACGAGCAGTACTTC. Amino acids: CASGAGTGRYEQYF.

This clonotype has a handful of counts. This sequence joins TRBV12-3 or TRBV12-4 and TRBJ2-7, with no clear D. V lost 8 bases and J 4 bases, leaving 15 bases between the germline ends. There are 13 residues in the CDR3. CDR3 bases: TGTGCCAGCGGGATAGATCCTGGGTACGAGCAGTACTTC. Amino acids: CASGIDPGYEQYF.

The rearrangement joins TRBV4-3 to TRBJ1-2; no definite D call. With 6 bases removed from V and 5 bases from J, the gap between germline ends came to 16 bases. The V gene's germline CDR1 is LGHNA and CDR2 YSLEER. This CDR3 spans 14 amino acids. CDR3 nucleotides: TGCGCCAGCAGTTCTGATACCCGCGTTTATGGCTACACCTTC. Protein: CASSSDTRVYGYTF.

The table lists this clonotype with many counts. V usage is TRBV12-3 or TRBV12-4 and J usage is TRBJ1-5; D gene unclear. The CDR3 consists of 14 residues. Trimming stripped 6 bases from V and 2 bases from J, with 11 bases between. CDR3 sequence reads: CASSPARRNQPQHF. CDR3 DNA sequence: TGTGCCAGCAGCCCCGCCAGGCGCAATCAGCCCCAGCATTTT.

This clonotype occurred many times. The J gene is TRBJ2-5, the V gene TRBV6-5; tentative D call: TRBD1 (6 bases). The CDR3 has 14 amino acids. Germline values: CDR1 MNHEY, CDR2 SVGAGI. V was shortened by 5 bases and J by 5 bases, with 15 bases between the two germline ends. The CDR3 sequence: CASSNRESRETQYF. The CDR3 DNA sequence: TGTGCCAGCAGTAACAGGGAATCAAGGGAGACCCAGTACTTC.

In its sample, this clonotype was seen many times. CDR3 loop: CASSPDRGLAQPQHF. In DNA form, the CDR3 reads TGTGCCAGCAGCCCAGACAGGGGGCTGGCTCAGCCCCAGCATTTT. The chain employs TRBV2 and TRBJ1-5; 10 nucleotides agree with TRBD1. The CDR3 runs 15 residues. The germline V gene has CDR1 SNHLY and CDR2 FYNNEI. V lost 6 bases and J lost 6; bases outside the gene matches: 8.

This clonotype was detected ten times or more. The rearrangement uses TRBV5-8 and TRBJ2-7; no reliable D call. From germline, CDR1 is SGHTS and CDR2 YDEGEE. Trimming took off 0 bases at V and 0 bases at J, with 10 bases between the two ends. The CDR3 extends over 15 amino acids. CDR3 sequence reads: CASSLVPVSSYEQYF. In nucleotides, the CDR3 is TGTGCCAGCAGCTTGGTTCCAGTTAGCTCCTACGAGCAGTACTTC.

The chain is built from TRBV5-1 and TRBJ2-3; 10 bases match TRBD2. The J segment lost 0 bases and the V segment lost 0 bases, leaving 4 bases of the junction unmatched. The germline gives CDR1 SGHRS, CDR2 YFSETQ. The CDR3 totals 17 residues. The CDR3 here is CASSLAGLAESTDTQYF. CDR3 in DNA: TGCGCCAGCAGCTTGGCAGGACTAGCGGAAAGCACAGATACGCAGTATTTT. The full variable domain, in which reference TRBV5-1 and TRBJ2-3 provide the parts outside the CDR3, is KAGVTQTPRYLIKTRGQQVTLSCSPISGHRSVSWYQQTPGQGLQFLFEYFSETQRNKGNFPGRFSGRQFSNSRSEMNVSTLELGDSALYLCASSLAGLAESTDTQYFGPGTRLTVL.

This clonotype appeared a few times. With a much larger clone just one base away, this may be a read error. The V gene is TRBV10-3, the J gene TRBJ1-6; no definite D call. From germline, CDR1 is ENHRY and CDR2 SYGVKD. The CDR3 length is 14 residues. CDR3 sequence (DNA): TGTGCCATCAGGGAGAGCTCCTATAATTCACTCCTCCACTTT. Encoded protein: CAIRESSYNSLLHF.

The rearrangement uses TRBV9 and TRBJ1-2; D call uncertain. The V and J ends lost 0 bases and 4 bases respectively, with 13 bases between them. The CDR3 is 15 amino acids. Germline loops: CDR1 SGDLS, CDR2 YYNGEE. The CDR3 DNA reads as TGTGCCAGCAGCGTAGACGGCCAGATGCCCTATGGCTACACCTTC. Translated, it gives CASSVDGQMPYGYTF. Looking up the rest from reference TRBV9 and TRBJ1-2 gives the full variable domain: DSGVTQTPKHLITATGQRVTLRCSPRSGDLSVYWYQQSLDQGLQFLIQYYNGEERAKGNILERFSAQQFPDLHSELNLSSLELGDSALYFCASSVDGQMPYGYTFGSGTRLTVV.

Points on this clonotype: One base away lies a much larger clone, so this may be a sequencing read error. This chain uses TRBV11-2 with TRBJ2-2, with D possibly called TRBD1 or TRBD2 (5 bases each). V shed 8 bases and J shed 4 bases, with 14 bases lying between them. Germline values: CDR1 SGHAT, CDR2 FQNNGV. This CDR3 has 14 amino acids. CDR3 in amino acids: CASGRDGATGELFF. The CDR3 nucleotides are TGTGCCAGCGGAAGAGACGGGGCCACCGGGGAGCTGTTTTTT.

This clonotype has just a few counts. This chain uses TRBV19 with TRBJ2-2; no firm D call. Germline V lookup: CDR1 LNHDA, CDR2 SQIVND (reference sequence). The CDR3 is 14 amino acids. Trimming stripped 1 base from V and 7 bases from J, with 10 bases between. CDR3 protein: CASSIVAGFGELFF. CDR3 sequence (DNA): TGTGCCAGTAGTATAGTGGCCGGGTTCGGGGAGCTGTTTTTT. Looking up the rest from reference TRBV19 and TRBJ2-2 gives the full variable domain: DGGITQSPKYLFRKEGQNVTLSCEQNLNHDAMYWYRQDPGQGLRLIYYSQIVNDFQKGDIAEGYSVSREKKESFPLTVTSAQKNPTAFYLCASSIVAGFGELFFGEGSRLTVL.

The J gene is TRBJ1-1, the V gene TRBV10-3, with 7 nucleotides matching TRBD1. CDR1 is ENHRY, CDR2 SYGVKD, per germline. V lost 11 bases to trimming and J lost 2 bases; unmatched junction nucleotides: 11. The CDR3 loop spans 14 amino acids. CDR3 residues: CACGTALINTEAFF. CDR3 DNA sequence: TGTGCCTGCGGGACAGCCCTCATTAACACTGAAGCTTTCTTT.

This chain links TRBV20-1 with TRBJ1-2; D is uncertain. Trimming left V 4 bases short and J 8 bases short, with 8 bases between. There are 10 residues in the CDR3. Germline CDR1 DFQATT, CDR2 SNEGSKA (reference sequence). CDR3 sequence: CSATQRGYTF. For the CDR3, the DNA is TGCAGTGCTACCCAACGGGGCTACACCTTC.

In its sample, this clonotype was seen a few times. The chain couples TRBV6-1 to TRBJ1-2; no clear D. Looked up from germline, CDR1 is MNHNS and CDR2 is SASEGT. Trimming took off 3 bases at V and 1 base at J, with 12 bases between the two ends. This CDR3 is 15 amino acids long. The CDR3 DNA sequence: TGTGCCAGCAGTGACCCCCCGTCGGGTAACTATGGCTACACCTTC. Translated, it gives CASSDPPSGNYGYTF.